Sequencing of this T cell receptor beta chain was carried out in a study of T cell responses to AZD1222 COVID-19 vaccine. The study's findings and limits: Clonal diversity was possibly underestimated, and white British individuals and females predominated among donors. In all cases, repertoires were sampled only after the peak T cell response. Nearly half of unique spike-specific TCRs reportedly avoided B.1.351 and B.1.1.7 mutated regions.

A remark on this clone: Its matching antigen is unknown.

Method: immunoSEQ multiplex PCR; TCRdb's copy keeps in-frame clones and lacks some. The sample lists some 39,000 clones; around 90% were seen once. The sequence came from an adult who received the AZD1222 COVID-19 vaccine. Sequencing was performed on peripheral blood, taken 28 days after the second AZD1222 dose.

CDR3 DNA: TGTGCCAGCAGCCAAGCTCAGACCGGGGAGCTGTTTTTT. Encoded protein: CASSQAQTGELFF. This chain joins TRBV3-1 (or the pseudogene TRBV3-2) and TRBJ2-2; D unresolved. V lost 1 base and J 5 bases, leaving 5 bases between the germline ends. This CDR3 contains 13 residues. Germline V gives CDR1 LGHDT, CDR2 YNNKEL (reference sequence).